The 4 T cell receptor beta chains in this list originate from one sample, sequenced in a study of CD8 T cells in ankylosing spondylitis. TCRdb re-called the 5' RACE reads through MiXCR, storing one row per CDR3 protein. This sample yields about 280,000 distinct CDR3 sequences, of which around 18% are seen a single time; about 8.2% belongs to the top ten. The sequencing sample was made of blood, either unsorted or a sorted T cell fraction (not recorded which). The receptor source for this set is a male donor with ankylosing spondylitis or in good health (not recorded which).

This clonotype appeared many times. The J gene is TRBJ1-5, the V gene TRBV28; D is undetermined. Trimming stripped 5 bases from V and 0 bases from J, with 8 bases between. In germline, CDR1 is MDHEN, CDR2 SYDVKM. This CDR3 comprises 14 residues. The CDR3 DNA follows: TGTGCCAGCAGTCGGCCTTATAGCAATCAGCCCCAGCATTTT. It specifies CASSRPYSNQPQHF.

CDR3 sequence reads: CASSLDGKLNYGYTF. As DNA, the CDR3 is TGCGCCAGCAGCTTGGATGGGAAACTTAACTATGGCTACACCTTC. The V gene is TRBV5-1, the J gene TRBJ1-2; no definite D call. The CDR3 consists of 15 residues. The germline V gene has CDR1 SGHRS and CDR2 YFSETQ. Trimming took off 0 bases at V and 1 base at J, with 10 bases between the two ends. The variable domain in full, with the rest retrieved from reference TRBV5-1 and TRBJ1-2, is KAGVTQTPRYLIKTRGQQVTLSCSPISGHRSVSWYQQTPGQGLQFLFEYFSETQRNKGNFPGRFSGRQFSNSRSEMNVSTLELGDSALYLCASSLDGKLNYGYTFGSGTRLTVV.

The chain's CDR3 is CASSFGTSGRRETQYF. As DNA, the CDR3 is TGCGCCAGCAGCTTCGGGACTAGCGGGAGGAGAGAGACCCAGTACTTC. This chain joins TRBV5-1 and TRBJ2-5, with TRBD2 identical over 15 bases. Losses at the gene ends were 2 bases for V and 4 bases for J; bases not matched to a gene: 3. The CDR3 has 16 amino acids. Per germline, CDR1 SGHRS and CDR2 YFSETQ.

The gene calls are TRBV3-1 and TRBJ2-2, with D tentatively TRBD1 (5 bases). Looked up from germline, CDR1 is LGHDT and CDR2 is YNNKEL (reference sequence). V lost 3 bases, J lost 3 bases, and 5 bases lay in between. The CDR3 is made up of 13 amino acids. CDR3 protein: CASSQTDTGELFF. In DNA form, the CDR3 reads TGTGCCAGCAGCCAGACAGACACCGGGGAGCTGTTTTTT. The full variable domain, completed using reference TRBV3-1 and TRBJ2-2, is DTAVSQTPKYLVTQMGNDKSIKCEQNLGHDTMYWYKQDSKKFLKIMFSYNNKELIINETVPNRFSPKSPDKAHLNLHINSLELGDSAVYFCASSQTDTGELFFGEGSRLTVL.